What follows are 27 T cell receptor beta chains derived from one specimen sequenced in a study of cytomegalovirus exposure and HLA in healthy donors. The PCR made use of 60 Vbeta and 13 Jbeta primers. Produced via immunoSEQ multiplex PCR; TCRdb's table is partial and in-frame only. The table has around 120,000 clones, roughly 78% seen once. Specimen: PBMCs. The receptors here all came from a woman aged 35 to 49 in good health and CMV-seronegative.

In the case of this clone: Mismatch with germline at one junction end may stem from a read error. The CDR3 DNA sequence: TGCGCCAGCAGCTTTGCGGGAATGAACGCCGGGGAGCTGTTTTTT. Translated, it gives CASSFAGMNAGELFF. The rearrangement joins TRBV5-1 to TRBJ2-2, with D possibly TRBD2 on 6 matching bases. The CDR3 is 15 residues long. Germline values: CDR1 SGHRS, CDR2 YFSETQ.

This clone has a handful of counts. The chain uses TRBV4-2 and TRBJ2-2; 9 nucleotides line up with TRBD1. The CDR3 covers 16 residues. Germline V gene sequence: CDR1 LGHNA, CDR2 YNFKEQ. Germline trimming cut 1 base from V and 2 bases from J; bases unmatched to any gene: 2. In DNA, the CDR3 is TGTGCCAGCAGCCAAGGACAGGGGGAAAACACCGGGGAGCTGTTTTTT. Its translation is CASSQGQGENTGELFF.

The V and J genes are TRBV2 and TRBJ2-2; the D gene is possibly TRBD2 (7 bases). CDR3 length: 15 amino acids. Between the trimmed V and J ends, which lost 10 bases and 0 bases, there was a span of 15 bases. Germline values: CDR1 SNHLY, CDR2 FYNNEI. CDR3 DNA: TGTGCCACCCAAGGCGGGGGCGCGAACACCGGGGAGCTGTTTTTT. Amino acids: CATQGGGANTGELFF.

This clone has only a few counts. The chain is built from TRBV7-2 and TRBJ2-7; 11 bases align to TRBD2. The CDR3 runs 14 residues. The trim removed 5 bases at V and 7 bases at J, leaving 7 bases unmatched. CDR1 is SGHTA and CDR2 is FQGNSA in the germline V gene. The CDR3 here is CASSALAGGQEQYF. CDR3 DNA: TGTGCCAGCAGCGCCTTAGCGGGAGGGCAGGAGCAGTACTTC. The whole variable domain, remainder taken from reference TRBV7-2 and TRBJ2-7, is GAGVSQSPSNKVTEKGKDVELRCDPISGHTALYWYRQSLGQGLEFLIYFQGNSAPDKSGLPSDRFSAERTGGSVSTLTIQRTQQEDSAVYLCASSALAGGQEQYFGPGTRLTVT.

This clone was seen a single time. The CDR3 DNA is TGTGCCAGCAGACTAACAGGGGGCGGGGAGCTGTTTTTT. As protein: CASRLTGGGELFF. This chain links TRBV11-3 with TRBJ2-2; TRBD1 matches at 8 bases. Germline CDR1 and CDR2: SGHNT and YENEEA. Trimming removed 6 bases from V and 7 bases from J; junction bases left unmatched: 4. The CDR3 is 13 residues long.

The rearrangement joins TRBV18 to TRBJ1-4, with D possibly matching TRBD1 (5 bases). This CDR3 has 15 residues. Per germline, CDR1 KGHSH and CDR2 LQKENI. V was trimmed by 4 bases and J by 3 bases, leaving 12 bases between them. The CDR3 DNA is TGTGCCAGCTCACGACAGCCCCCAGCTAATGAAAAACTGTTTTTT. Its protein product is CASSRQPPANEKLFF. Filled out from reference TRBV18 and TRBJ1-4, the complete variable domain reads NAGVMQNPRHLVRRRGQEARLRCSPMKGHSHVYWYRQLPEEGLKFMVYLQKENIIDESGMPKERFSAEFPKEGPSILRIQQVVRGDSAAYFCASSRQPPANEKLFFGSGTQLSVL.

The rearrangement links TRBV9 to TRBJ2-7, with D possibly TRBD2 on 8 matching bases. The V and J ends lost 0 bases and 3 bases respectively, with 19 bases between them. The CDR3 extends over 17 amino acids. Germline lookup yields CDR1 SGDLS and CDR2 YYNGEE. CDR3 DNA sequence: TGTGCCAGCAGCGTAGCGGGAGGGCCAGGGGGATTCTACGAGCAGTACTTC. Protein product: CASSVAGGPGGFYEQYF.

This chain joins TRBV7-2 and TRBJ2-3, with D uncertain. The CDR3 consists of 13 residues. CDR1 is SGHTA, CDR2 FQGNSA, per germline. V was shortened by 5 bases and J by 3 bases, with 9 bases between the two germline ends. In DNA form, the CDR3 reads TGTGCCAGCAGCCCTACCTGGACAGATACGCAGTATTTT. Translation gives CASSPTWTDTQYF.

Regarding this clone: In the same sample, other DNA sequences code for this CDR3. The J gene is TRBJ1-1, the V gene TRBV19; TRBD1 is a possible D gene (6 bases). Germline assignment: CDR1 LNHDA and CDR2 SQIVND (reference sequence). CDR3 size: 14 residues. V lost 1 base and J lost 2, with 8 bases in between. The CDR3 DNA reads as TGTGCCAGTAGTATAGGACAGGAAAACACTGAAGCTTTCTTT. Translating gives CASSIGQENTEAFF.

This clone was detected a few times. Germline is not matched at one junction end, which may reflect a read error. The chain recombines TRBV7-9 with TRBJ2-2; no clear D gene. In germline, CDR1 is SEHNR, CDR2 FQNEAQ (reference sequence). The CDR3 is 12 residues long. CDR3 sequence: CSSSLSTGELFF. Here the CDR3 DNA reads TGTTCCAGCAGCTTATCAACCGGGGAGCTGTTTTTT.

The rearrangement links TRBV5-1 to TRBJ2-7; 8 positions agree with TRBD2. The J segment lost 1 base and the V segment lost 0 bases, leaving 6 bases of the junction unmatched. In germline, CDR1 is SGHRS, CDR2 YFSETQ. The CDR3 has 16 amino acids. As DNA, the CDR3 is TGCGCCAGCAGCTTGGAAGCGGGAGCTAGGTCCTACGAGCAGTACTTC. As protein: CASSLEAGARSYEQYF.

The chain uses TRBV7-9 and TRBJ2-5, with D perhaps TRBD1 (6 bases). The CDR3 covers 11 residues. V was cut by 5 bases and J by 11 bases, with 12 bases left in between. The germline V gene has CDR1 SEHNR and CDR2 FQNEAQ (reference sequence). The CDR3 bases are TGTGCCAGCAGCGCAGAGGGGGAGCAGTACTTC. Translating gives CASSAEGEQYF.

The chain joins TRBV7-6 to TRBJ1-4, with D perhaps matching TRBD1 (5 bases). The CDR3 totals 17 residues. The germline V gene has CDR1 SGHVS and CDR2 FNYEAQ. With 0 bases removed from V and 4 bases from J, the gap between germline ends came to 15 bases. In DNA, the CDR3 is TGTGCCAGCAGCTTAGCGGCCTCGACAGTGGGTAATGAAAAACTGTTTTTT. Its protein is CASSLAASTVGNEKLFF. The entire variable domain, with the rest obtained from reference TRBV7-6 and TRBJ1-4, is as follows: GAGVSQSPRYKVTKRGQDVALRCDPISGHVSLYWYRQALGQGPEFLTYFNYEAQQDKSGLPNDRFSAERPEGSISTLTIQRTEQRDSAMYRCASSLAASTVGNEKLFFGSGTQLSVL.

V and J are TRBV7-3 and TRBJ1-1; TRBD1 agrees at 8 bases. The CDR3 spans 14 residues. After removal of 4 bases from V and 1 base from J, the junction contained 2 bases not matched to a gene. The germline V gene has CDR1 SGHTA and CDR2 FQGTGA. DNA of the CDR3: TGTGCCAGCAGCTCAGGGGGCGGGAACACTGAAGCTTTCTTT. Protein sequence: CASSSGGGNTEAFF.

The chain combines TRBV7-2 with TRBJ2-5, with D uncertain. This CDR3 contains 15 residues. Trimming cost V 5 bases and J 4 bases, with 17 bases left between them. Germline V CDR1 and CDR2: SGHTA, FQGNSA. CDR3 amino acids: CASSPNYLRAETQYF. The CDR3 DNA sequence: TGTGCCAGCAGCCCAAACTACCTCCGCGCAGAGACCCAGTACTTC.

The CDR3 DNA reads as TGTGCCAGCAGTACGGACAGGGGGAGGTCCTACGAGCAGTACTTC. This translates into CASSTDRGRSYEQYF. The chain links TRBV2 to TRBJ2-7; 10 nucleotides line up with TRBD1. The CDR3 is 15 residues long. V shed 5 bases, J shed 1 base, and the junction held 5 bases outside the gene matches. CDR1 SNHLY and CDR2 FYNNEI come from the germline V gene.

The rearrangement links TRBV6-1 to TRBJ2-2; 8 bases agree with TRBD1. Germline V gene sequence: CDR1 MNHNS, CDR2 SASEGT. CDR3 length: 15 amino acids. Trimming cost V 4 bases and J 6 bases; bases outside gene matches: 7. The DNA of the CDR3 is TGTGCCAGCAGTGCCCAGGGGGCGGCTCCCGGGGAGCTGTTTTTT. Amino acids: CASSAQGAAPGELFF.

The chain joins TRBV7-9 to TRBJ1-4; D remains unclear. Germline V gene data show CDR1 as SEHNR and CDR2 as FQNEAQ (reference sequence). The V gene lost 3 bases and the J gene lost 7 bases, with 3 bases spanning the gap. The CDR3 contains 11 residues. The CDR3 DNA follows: TGTGCCAGCAGCTTCTCTGAAAAACTGTTTTTT. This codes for CASSFSEKLFF.

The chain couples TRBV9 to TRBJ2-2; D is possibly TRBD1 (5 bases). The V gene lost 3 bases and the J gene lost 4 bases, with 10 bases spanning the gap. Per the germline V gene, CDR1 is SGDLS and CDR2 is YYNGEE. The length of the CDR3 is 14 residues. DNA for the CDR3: TGTGCCAGCAGCGAGGGGCGTGTCACCGGGGAGCTGTTTTTT. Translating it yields CASSEGRVTGELFF.

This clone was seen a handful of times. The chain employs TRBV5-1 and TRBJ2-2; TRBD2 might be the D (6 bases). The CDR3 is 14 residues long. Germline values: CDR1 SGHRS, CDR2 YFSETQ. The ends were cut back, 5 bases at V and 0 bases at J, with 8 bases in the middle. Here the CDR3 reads CASSRTTNTGELFF. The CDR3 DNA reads TGCGCCAGCAGTCGGACTACGAACACCGGGGAGCTGTTTTTT. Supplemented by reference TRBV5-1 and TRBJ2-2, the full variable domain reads KAGVTQTPRYLIKTRGQQVTLSCSPISGHRSVSWYQQTPGQGLQFLFEYFSETQRNKGNFPGRFSGRQFSNSRSEMNVSTLELGDSALYLCASSRTTNTGELFFGEGSRLTVL.

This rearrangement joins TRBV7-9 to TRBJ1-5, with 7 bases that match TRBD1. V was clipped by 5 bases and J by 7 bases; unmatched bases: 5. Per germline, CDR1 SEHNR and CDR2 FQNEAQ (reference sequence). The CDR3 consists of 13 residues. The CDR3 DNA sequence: TGTGCCAGCAGCCTACAGGGGAGCCAGCCCCAGCATTTT. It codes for CASSLQGSQPQHF.

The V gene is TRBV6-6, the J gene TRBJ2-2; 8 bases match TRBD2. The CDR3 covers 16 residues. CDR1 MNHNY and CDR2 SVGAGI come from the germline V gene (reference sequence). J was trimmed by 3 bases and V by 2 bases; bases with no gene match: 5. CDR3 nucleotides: TGTGCCAGCAGTTACCGGGGGGGCCCTTACACCGGGGAGCTGTTTTTT. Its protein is CASSYRGGPYTGELFF.

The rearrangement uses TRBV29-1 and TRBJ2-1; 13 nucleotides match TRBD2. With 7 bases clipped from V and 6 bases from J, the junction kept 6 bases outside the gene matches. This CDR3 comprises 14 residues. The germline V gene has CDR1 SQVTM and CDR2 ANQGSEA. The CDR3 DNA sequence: TGCAGCGGAGCCGGACTAGCGGGAGTCAATGAGCAGTTCTTC. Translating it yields CSGAGLAGVNEQFF.

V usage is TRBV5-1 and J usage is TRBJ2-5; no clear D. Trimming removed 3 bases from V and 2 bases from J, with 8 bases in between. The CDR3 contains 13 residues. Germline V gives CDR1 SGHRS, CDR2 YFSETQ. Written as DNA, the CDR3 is TGCGCCAGCAGCTATCAGGCTCAAGAGACCCAGTACTTC. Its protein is CASSYQAQETQYF.

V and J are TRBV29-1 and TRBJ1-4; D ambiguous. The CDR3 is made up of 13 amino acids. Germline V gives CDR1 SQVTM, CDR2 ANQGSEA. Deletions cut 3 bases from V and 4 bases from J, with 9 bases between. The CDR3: CSVETGNNEKLFF. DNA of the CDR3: TGCAGCGTTGAGACCGGGAATAATGAAAAACTGTTTTTT.

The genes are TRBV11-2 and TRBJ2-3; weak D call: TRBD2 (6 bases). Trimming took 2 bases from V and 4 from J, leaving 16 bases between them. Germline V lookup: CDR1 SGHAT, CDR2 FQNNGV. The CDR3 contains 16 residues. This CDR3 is CASSLQGGVKSDTQYF. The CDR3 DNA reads TGTGCCAGCAGCTTACAGGGCGGGGTTAAGTCAGATACGCAGTATTTT.

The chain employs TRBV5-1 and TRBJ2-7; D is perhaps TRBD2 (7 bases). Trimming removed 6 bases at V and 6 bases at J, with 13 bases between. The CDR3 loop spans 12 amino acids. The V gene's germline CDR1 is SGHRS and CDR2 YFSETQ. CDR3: CASTLGGREQYF. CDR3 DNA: TGCGCCAGCACTTTGGGGGGGCGCGAGCAGTACTTC.